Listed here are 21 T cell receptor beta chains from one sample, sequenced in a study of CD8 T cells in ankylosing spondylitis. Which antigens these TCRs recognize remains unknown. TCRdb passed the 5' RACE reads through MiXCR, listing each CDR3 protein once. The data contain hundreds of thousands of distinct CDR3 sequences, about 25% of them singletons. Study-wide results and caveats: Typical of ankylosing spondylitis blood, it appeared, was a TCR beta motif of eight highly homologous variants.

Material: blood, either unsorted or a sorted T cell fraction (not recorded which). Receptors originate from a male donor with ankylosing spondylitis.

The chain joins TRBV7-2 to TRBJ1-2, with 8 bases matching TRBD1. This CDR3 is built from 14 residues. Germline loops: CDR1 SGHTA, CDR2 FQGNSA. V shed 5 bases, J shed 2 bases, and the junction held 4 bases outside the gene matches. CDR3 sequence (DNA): TGTGCCAGCAGCCGAAACAGGGGGAACTATGGCTACACCTTC. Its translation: CASSRNRGNYGYTF.

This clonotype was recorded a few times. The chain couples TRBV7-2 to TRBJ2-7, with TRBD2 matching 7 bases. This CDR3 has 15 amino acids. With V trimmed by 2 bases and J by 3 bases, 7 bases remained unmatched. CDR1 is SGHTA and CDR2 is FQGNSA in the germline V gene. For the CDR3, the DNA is TGTGCCAGCAGCTTATCGGGCGGGACTATCTACGAGCAGTACTTC. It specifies CASSLSGGTIYEQYF.

The CDR3 DNA reads TGTGCCACCAGTGATATGGACCACAATCAGCCCCAGCATTTT. It is translated as CATSDMDHNQPQHF. V is TRBV24-1 and J is TRBJ1-5; D is unclear. V shed 3 bases and J shed 3 bases, with 8 bases lying between them. Germline V lookup: CDR1 KGHDR, CDR2 SFDVKD. CDR3 length equals 14 residues.

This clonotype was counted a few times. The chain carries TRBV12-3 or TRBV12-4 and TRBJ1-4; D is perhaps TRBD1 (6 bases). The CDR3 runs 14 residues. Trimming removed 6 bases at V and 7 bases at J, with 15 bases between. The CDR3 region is CASSPGGATEKLFF. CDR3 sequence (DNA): TGTGCCAGCAGCCCCGGGGGGGCCACTGAAAAACTGTTTTTT.

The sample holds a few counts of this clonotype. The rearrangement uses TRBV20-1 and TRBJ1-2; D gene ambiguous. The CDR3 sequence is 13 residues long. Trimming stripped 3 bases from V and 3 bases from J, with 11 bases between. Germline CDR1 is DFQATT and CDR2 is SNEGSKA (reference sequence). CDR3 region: CSASIRGYYGYTF. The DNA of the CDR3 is TGCAGTGCTAGCATACGGGGATACTATGGCTACACCTTC.

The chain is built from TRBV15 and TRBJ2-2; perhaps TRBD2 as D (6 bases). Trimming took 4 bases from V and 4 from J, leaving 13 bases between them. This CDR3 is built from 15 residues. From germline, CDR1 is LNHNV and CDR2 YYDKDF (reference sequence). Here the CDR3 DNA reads TGTGCCACCAGCACGGACTACTCAGTCACCGGGGAGCTGTTTTTT. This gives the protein CATSTDYSVTGELFF.

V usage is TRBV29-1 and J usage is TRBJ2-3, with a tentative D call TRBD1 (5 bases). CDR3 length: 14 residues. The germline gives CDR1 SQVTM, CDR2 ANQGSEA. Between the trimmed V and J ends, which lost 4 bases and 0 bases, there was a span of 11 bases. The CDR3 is CSVGGRASTDTQYF. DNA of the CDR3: TGCAGCGTTGGGGGCAGGGCTAGCACAGATACGCAGTATTTT.

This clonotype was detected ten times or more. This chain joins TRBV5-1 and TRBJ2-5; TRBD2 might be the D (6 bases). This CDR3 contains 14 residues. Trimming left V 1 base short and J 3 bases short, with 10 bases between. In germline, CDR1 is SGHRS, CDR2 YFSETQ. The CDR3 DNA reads TGCGCCAGCAGCTTGCAGGGAGGTAAAGAGACCCAGTACTTC. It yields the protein CASSLQGGKETQYF.

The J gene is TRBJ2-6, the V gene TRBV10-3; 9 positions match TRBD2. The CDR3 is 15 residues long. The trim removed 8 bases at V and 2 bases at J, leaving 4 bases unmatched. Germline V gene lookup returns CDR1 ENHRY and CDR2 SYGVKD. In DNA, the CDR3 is TGTGCCATCGGGGGGACTAGCCCTGGGGCCAACGTCCTGACTTTC. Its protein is CAIGGTSPGANVLTF.

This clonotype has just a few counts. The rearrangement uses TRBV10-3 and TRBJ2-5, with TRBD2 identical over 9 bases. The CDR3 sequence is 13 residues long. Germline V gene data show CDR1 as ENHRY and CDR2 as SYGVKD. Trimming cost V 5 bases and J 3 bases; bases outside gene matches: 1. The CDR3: CAISLAGEETQYF. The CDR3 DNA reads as TGTGCCATCAGTTTAGCGGGAGAAGAGACCCAGTACTTC.

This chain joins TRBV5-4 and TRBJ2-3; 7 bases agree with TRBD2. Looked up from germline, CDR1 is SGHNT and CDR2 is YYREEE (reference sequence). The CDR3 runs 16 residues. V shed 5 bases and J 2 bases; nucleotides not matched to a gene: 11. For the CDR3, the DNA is TGTGCCAGCAGGCGTTGGGGGGGAGACACCACAGATACGCAGTATTTT. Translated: CASRRWGGDTTDTQYF.

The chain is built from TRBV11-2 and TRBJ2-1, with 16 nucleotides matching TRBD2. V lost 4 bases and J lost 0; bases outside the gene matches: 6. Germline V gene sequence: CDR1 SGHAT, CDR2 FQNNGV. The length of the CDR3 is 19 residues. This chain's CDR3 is CASSSGGLAGGYSYNEQFF. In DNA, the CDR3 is TGTGCCAGCAGCTCCGGGGGACTAGCGGGAGGGTACTCCTACAATGAGCAGTTCTTC.

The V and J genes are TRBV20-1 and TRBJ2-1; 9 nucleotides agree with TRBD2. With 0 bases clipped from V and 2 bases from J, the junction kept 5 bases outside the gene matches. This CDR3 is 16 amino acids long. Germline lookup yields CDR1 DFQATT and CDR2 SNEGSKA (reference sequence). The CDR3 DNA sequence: TGCAGTGCTAGAGACCCACTAGCGGGCGCCTACAATGAGCAGTTCTTC. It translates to CSARDPLAGAYNEQFF.

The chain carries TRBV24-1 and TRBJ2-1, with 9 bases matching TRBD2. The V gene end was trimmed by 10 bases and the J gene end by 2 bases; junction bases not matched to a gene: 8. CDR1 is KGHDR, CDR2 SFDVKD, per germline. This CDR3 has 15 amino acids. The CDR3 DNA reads TGTGCCACGCGAGGAGCGGGAGGCCCCTACAATGAGCAGTTCTTC. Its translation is CATRGAGGPYNEQFF.

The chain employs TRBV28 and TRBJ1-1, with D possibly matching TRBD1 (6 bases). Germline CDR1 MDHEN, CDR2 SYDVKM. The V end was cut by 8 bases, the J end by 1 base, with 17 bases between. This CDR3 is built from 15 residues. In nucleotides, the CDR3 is TGTGCCAGCCCACCGCCCGGGGGCAAGAACACTGAAGCTTTCTTT. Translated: CASPPPGGKNTEAFF.

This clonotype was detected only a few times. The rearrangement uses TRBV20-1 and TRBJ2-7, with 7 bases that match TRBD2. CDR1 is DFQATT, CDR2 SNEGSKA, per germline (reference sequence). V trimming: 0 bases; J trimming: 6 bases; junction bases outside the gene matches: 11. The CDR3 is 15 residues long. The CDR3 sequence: CSARDPQRGAGEQYF. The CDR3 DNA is TGCAGTGCTAGAGATCCCCAGCGGGGAGCGGGCGAGCAGTACTTC.

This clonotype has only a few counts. CDR3 sequence (DNA): TGTGCCAGCAGTGGGACTAACTATGGCTACACCTTC. It is translated as CASSGTNYGYTF. V gene TRBV3-1 combines with J gene TRBJ1-2, with D uncertain. From germline, CDR1 is LGHDT and CDR2 YNNKEL (reference sequence). Between the trimmed V and J ends, which lost 6 bases and 0 bases, there was a span of 5 bases. The CDR3 runs to 12 residues.

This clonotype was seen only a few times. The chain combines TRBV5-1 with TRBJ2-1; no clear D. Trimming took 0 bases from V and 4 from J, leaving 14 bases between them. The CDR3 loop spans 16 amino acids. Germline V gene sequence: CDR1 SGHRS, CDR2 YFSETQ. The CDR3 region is CASSLVPGRGYNEQFF. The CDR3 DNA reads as TGCGCCAGCAGCTTGGTTCCAGGCCGAGGATACAATGAGCAGTTCTTC.

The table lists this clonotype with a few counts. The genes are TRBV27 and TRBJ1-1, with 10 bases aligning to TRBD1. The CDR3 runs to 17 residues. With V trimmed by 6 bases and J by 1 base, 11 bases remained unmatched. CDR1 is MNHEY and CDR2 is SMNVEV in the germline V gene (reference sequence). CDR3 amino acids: CASRPDRGAKANTEAFF. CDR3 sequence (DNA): TGTGCCAGCAGACCGGACAGGGGGGCGAAAGCGAACACTGAAGCTTTCTTT.

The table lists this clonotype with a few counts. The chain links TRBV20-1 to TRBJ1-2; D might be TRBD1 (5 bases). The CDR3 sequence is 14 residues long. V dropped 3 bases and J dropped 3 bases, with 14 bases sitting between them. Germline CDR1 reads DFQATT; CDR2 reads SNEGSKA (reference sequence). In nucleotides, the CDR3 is TGCAGTGCTAGCAGGATGGGGCGGGACTATGGCTACACCTTC. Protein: CSASRMGRDYGYTF.

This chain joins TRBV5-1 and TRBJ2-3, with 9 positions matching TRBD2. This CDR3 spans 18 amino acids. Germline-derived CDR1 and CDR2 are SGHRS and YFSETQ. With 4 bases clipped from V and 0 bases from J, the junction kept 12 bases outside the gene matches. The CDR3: CASSPAVLAGLSTDTQYF. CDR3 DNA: TGCGCCAGCAGCCCAGCGGTACTAGCGGGCCTAAGCACAGATACGCAGTATTTT.